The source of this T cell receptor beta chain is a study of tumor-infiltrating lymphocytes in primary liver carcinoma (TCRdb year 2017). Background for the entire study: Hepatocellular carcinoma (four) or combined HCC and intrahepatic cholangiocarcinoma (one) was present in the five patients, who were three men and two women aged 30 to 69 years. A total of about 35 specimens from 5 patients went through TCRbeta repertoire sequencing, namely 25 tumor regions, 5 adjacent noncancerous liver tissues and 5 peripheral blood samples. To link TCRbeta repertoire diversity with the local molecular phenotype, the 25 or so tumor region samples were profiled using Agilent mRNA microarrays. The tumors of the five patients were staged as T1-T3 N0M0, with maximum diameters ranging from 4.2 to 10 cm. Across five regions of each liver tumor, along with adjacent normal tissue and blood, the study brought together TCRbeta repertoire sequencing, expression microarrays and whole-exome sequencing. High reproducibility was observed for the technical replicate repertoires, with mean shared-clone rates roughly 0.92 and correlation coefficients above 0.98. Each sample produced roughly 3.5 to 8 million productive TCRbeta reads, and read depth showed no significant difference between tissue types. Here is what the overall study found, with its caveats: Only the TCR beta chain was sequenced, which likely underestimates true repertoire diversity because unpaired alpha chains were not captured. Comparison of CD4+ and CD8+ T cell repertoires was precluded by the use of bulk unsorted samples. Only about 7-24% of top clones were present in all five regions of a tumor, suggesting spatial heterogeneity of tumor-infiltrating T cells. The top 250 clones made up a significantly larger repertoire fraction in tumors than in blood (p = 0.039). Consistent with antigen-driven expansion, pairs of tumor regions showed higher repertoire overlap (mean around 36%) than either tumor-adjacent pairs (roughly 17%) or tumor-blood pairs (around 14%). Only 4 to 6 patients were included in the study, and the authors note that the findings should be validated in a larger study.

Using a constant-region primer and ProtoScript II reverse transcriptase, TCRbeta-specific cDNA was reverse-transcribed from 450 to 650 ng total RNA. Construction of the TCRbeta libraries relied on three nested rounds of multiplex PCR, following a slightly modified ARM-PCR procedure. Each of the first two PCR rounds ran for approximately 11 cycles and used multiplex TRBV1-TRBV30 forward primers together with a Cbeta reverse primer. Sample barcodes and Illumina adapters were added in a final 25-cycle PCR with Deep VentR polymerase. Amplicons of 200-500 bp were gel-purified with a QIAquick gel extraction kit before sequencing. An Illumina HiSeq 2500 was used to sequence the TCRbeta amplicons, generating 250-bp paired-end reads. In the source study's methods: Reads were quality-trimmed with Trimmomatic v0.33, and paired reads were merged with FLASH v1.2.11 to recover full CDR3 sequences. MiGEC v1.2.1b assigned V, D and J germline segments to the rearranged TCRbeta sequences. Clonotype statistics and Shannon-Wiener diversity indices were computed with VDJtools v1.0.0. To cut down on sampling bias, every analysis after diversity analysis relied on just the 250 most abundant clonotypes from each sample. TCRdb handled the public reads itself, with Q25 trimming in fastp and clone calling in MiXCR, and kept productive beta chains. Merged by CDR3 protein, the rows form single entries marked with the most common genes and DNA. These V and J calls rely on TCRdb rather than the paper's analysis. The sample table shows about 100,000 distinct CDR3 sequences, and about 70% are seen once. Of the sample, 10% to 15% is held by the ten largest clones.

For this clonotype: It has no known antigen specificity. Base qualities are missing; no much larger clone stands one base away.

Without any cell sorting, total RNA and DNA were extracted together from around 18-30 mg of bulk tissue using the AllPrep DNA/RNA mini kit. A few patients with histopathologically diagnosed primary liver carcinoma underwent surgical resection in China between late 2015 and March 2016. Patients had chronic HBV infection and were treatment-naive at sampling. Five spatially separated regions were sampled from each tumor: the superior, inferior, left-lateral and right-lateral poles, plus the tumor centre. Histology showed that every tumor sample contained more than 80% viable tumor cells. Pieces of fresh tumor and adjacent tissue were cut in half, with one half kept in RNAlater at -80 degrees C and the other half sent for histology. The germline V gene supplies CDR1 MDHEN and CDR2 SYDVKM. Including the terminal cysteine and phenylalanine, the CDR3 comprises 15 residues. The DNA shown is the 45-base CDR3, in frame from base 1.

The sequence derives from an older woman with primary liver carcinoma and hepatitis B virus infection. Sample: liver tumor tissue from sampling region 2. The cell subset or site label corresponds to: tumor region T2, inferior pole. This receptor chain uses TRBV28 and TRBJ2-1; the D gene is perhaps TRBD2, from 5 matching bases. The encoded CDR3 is CASGADSNSYNEQFF. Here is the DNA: TGTGCAAGCGGTGCCGACTCAAACTCCTACAATGAGCAGTTCTTC.